This T cell receptor (beta chain) was sequenced during a study of control samples from healthy donors and cancer patients. Measured with immunoSEQ multiplex PCR; TCRdb has only the in-frame clones, and not every one. Altogether 100,000 to 150,000 clones are present, approximately 92% being singletons, with the ten largest covering roughly 0.54%. V was pared by 3 bases and J by 8 bases, with 10 bases between. The CDR3 contains 12 residues. The germline V gene has CDR1 MNHNS and CDR2 SASEGT. The receptor was isolated from an elderly man with head and neck cancer. Sequencing was performed on PBMCs. The rearrangement uses TRBV6-1 and TRBJ1-2; D not resolved. CDR3 in DNA: TGTGCCAGCAGTGAGATAGGATCCGGCTACACCTTC. As protein: CASSEIGSGYTF.